This T cell receptor (beta chain) derives from a study of cytomegalovirus exposure and HLA in healthy donors. The germline V gene encodes CDR1 MGHRA and CDR2 YSYEKL. The CDR3 is 15 residues long. J lost 2 bases, V lost 8 bases, and 7 bases had no gene match. Despite likely unrecorded immune exposures, the donors were nominally healthy at the time of sampling. A remark on this clone: Its antigen is unidentified.

Study observations and caveats: The study reported that TCR beta sequences accurately predicted HLA-A and HLA-B alleles in most subjects. Per a prior analysis, the majority of TCR beta V segments were productive roughly 87% or roughly 30% of the time.

13 Jbeta primers and 60 Vbeta primers were used for the PCR. Clones were sequenced by immunoSEQ multiplex PCR, and TCRdb holds only the in-frame ones, with some missing. The sample table sets out over 65,000 clones. The chain is built from TRBV4-1 and TRBJ2-7; 12 nucleotides match TRBD2. Source material: PBMCs. The receptor comes from a man younger than 40 in good health and CMV-seronegative. In DNA, the CDR3 is TGCGCCAGCCTGGGACTAGCGGGCCCAACCTACGAGCAGTACTTC. Its translation: CASLGLAGPTYEQYF.